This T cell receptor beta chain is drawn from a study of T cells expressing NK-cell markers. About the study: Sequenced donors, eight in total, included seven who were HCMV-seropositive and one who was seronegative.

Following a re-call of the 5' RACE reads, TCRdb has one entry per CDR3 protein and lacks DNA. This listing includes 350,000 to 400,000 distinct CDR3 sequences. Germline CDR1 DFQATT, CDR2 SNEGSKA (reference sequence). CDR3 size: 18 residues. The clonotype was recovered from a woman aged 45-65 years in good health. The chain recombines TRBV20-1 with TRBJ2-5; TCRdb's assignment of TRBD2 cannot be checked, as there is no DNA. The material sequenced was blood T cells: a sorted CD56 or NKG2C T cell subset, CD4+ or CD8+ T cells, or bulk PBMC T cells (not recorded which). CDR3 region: CSARILLAGAPIAETQYF.